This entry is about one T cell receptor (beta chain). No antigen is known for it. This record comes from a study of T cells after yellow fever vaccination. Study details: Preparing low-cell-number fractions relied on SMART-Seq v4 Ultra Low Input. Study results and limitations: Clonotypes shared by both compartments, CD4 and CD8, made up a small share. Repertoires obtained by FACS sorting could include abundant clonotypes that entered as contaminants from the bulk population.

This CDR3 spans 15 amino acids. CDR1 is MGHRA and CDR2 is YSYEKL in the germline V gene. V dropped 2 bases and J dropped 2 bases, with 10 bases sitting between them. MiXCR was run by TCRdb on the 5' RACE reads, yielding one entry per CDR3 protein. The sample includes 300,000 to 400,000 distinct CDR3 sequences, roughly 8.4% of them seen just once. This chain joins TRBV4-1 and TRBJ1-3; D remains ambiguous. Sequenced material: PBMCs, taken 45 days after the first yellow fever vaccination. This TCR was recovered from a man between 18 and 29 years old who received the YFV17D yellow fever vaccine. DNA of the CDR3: TGCGCCAGCAGCCAACAAGCGATCGCTGGAAACACCATATATTTT. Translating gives CASSQQAIAGNTIYF.